One and the same sample provided the 20 T cell receptor beta chains below, sequenced in a study of T cells in Graves' hyperthyroidism and ophthalmopathy (dated by TCRdb to the late 2010s). The method was multiplex PCR. The sample was run on an Illumina HiSeq 2000. The TCR beta CDR3 regions were amplified from the RNA transcripts. The first round of RT-PCR for the TCR CDR3 was performed with the HTBI primer set and the Qiagen OneStep RT-PCR kit. TCRdb took the public reads, trimmed them with fastp at Q25, ran MiXCR for clone calling and kept in-frame beta chains. Rows with one shared CDR3 protein collapse into an entry with the most common genes and DNA. Across this sample there are some 370,000 distinct CDR3 sequences, with about 18% seen only once. Approximately 33% of the sample belongs to the ten largest clones. Sequencing used blood. These receptor sequences come from a woman younger than 45 with Graves' hyperthyroidism that later progressed to Graves' ophthalmopathy.

This clonotype has ten or more counts. This chain uses TRBV19 with TRBJ1-5, with D perhaps TRBD1 (5 bases). Germline CDR1 reads LNHDA; CDR2 reads SQIVND (reference sequence). V shed 6 bases and J shed 7 bases, with 22 bases lying between them. The CDR3 consists of 16 residues. This CDR3 is CASRSPRGVKGQPQHF. As DNA, the CDR3 is TGTGCCAGTAGATCGCCCCGGGGGGTTAAGGGACAGCCCCAGCATTTT. Full variable domain (rest looked up from reference TRBV19 and TRBJ1-5): DGGITQSPKYLFRKEGQNVTLSCEQNLNHDAMYWYRQDPGQGLRLIYYSQIVNDFQKGDIAEGYSVSREKKESFPLTVTSAQKNPTAFYLCASRSPRGVKGQPQHFGDGTRLSIL.

In this sample, this clonotype turned up a few times. The chain employs TRBV15 and TRBJ2-1; TRBD2 agrees at 14 bases. The CDR3 runs 15 residues. Per germline, CDR1 LNHNV and CDR2 YYDKDF (reference sequence). J was trimmed by 9 bases and V by 5 bases; bases with no gene match: 6. The CDR3 DNA follows: TGTGCCACCAGCGGGGGGACTAGCGGGAGTACTGAGCAGTTCTTC. Residues: CATSGGTSGSTEQFF. Drawing the rest from reference TRBV15 and TRBJ2-1, the complete variable domain is DAMVIQNPRYQVTQFGKPVTLSCSQTLNHNVMYWYQQKSSQAPKLLFHYYDKDFNNEADTPDNFQSRRPNTSFCFLDIRSPGLGDTAMYLCATSGGTSGSTEQFFGPGTRLTVL.

This clonotype was seen at least ten times. The chain employs TRBV10-2 and TRBJ1-1; 8 bases match TRBD1. The junction had 10 bases not matched to a gene; V was cut back by 3 bases and J by 4 bases. This CDR3 comprises 16 residues. CDR1 and CDR2 (germline): WSHSY, SAAADI. The CDR3 reads CASSDFQGASGTEAFF. The CDR3 bases are TGCGCCAGCAGTGATTTCCAGGGGGCGAGTGGCACTGAAGCTTTCTTT.

This clonotype was counted many times. The chain uses TRBV6-1 and TRBJ1-6; D is unclear. Germline V gives CDR1 MNHNS, CDR2 SASEGT. V was shortened by 5 bases and J by 8 bases, with 10 bases between the two germline ends. CDR3 length: 13 residues. Written as DNA, the CDR3 is TGTGCCAGCAGTTGGACCTCTCATTCACCCCTCCACTTT. Its protein product is CASSWTSHSPLHF.

There are many counts of this clonotype. The rearrangement links TRBV27 to TRBJ2-3, with 9 positions matching TRBD2. Per germline, CDR1 MNHEY and CDR2 SMNVEV (reference sequence). This CDR3 comprises 14 residues. V was clipped by 6 bases and J by 4 bases; unmatched bases: 5. CDR3 region: CASRLAGVADTQYF. The CDR3 coding sequence is TGTGCCAGCAGATTAGCGGGAGTGGCAGATACGCAGTATTTT.

This clonotype was detected many times. This CDR3 is CASSLAPQGDDEQYF. The CDR3 nucleotides read TGTGCCAGCAGCTTAGCTCCCCAGGGGGACGACGAGCAGTACTTC. V gene TRBV11-2 combines with J gene TRBJ2-7, with 7 nucleotides matching TRBD1. Germline CDR1 reads SGHAT; CDR2 reads FQNNGV. V gave up 1 base and J gave up 5 bases; unmatched junction bases: 8. The CDR3 runs to 15 residues.

The genes are TRBV5-5 and TRBJ1-5, with D hard to call. The CDR3 covers 15 residues. Per the germline V gene, CDR1 is SGHKS and CDR2 is YYEKEE (reference sequence). V lost 2 bases, J lost 0 bases, and 9 bases lay in between. The CDR3 DNA follows: TGTGCCAGCAGCTTCGCGGGCAATAGCAATCAGCCCCAGCATTTT. As protein: CASSFAGNSNQPQHF.

This clonotype came up many times. The CDR3 DNA reads TGTGCCAGCAGCTTCGGACTAGCGGGAGTTACAGATACGCAGTATTTT. This codes for CASSFGLAGVTDTQYF. This chain uses TRBV11-3 with TRBJ2-3; 13 bases are a match to TRBD2. The V gene's germline CDR1 is SGHNT and CDR2 YENEEA. V lost 3 bases, J lost 3 bases, and 3 bases stayed unmatched. The CDR3 runs 16 residues.

Concerning this clonotype: With a much larger clone just one base away, this may be a read error. The rearrangement links TRBV19 to TRBJ1-5, with D uncertain. Germline V gives CDR1 LNHDA, CDR2 SQIVND (reference sequence). The CDR3 has 15 amino acids. The ends were cut back, 2 bases at V and 0 bases at J, with 8 bases in the middle. The CDR3 loop is CASSITEYSNQPQHF. The CDR3 region has the DNA TGTGCCAGTAGTATAACAGAGTATAGCAATCAGCCCCAGCATTTT.

The sample holds many counts of this clonotype. The rearrangement joins TRBV28 to TRBJ2-5, with 9 bases that match TRBD1. Germline CDR1 MDHEN, CDR2 SYDVKM. This CDR3 is built from 16 residues. Trimming removed 3 bases from V and 3 bases from J; junction bases left unmatched: 8. In DNA form, the CDR3 reads TGTGCCAGCAGTTTTGTGGGATGGGACAGGGAAGAGACCCAGTACTTC. Its translation is CASSFVGWDREETQYF.

Worth noting for this clonotype: This could be a read error, since a much larger clone is one nucleotide away. CDR3 coding DNA: TGTGCCAGCAGTTTTGGGCAGGGCTATGGCTGCACCTTC. Translating it yields CASSFGQGYGCTF. The chain recombines TRBV28 with TRBJ1-2; the D gene is possibly TRBD1 (5 bases). Looked up from germline, CDR1 is MDHEN and CDR2 is SYDVKM. The CDR3 runs to 13 residues.

The chain couples TRBV18 to TRBJ2-5; unclear D gene. There are 12 residues in the CDR3. CDR1 is KGHSH, CDR2 LQKENI, per germline. The ends were cut back, 3 bases at V and 9 bases at J, with 11 bases in the middle. CDR3 in amino acids: CASSPLHEAQYF. The CDR3 bases are TGTGCCAGCTCACCTCTCCATGAGGCCCAGTACTTC. Complete variable domain (other parts from reference TRBV18 and TRBJ2-5): NAGVMQNPRHLVRRRGQEARLRCSPMKGHSHVYWYRQLPEEGLKFMVYLQKENIIDESGMPKERFSAEFPKEGPSILRIQQVVRGDSAAYFCASSPLHEAQYFGPGTRLLVL.

This clonotype was detected many times. The V and J genes are TRBV14 and TRBJ1-6, with TRBD1 as a possible D gene (5 bases). The CDR3 is made up of 16 amino acids. Trimming took off 1 base at V and 6 bases at J, with 13 bases between the two ends. Germline V lookup: CDR1 SGHDN, CDR2 FVKESK. This CDR3 reads CASSQVGSGINSPLHF. The CDR3 coding sequence is TGTGCCAGCAGCCAAGTTGGGTCAGGGATTAATTCACCCCTCCACTTT.

The table lists this clonotype with many counts. The chain couples TRBV20-1 to TRBJ2-3; 7 nucleotides match TRBD2. The CDR3 sequence is 12 residues long. J gave up 7 bases and V 2 bases, and 3 bases lay outside the gene matches. Germline V gives CDR1 DFQATT, CDR2 SNEGSKA (reference sequence). Here the CDR3 reads CSARHGGNTQYF. Here the CDR3 DNA reads TGCAGTGCTAGACACGGGGGGAATACGCAGTATTTT.

This clonotype was counted many times. The rearrangement joins TRBV20-1 to TRBJ1-1; 7 bases line up with TRBD1. The germline CDR1 and CDR2 sequences are DFQATT and SNEGSKA (reference sequence). V gave up 6 bases and J gave up 6 bases; unmatched junction bases: 16. The CDR3 spans 15 residues. CDR3 DNA sequence: TGCAGTGCACCGCCCCAACCAGGGGGATCCTCTGAAGCTTTCTTT. As protein: CSAPPQPGGSSEAFF.

About this clonotype itself: A read error may explain this, as a much larger clone is one base away. V gene TRBV15 combines with J gene TRBJ2-7; no clear D. The CDR3 totals 12 residues. Per the germline V gene, CDR1 is LNHNV and CDR2 is YYDKDF (reference sequence). CDR3 in amino acids: CATSSDGDEQSF. In DNA, the CDR3 is TGTGCCACCTCTTCCGACGGCGACGAGCAGTCCTTC.

This sequence joins TRBV5-1 and TRBJ2-1, with D maybe TRBD1 (6 bases). Germline values: CDR1 SGHRS, CDR2 YFSETQ. This CDR3 has 15 residues. V was pared by 4 bases and J by 7 bases, with 18 bases between. The CDR3 bases are TGCGCCAGCAGCCCACAGGGAACAGAGAATAATGAGCAGTTCTTC. It specifies CASSPQGTENNEQFF.

This clonotype was seen only a few times. The chain employs TRBV19 and TRBJ2-6; 8 nucleotides match TRBD1. Looked up from germline, CDR1 is LNHDA and CDR2 is SQIVND (reference sequence). CDR3 size: 15 residues. Losses at the gene ends were 7 bases for V and 4 bases for J; bases not matched to a gene: 6. CDR3 nucleotides: TGTGCCAGTAACCCCACAGGGGGAGGGGCCAACGTCCTGACTTTC. Its protein is CASNPTGGGANVLTF.

At least ten counts were recorded for this clonotype. The chain is built from TRBV28 and TRBJ2-7; 7 positions match TRBD1. Trimming cost V 4 bases and J 3 bases; bases outside gene matches: 9. The CDR3 contains 15 residues. Germline CDR1 MDHEN, CDR2 SYDVKM. CDR3 protein: CASSSQTGHYYEQYF. The CDR3, as DNA: TGTGCCAGCAGTTCCCAGACAGGGCACTACTACGAGCAGTACTTC.

In its sample, this clonotype was seen many times. This chain connects TRBV12-3 or TRBV12-4 to TRBJ1-6; TRBD1 matches at 7 bases. V shed 6 bases and J 0 bases; nucleotides not matched to a gene: 8. CDR3 length: 17 residues. The CDR3 DNA follows: TGTGCCAGCAGCCCGGACAGGACCTACTCCTATAATTCACCCCTCCACTTT. Translating gives CASSPDRTYSYNSPLHF.